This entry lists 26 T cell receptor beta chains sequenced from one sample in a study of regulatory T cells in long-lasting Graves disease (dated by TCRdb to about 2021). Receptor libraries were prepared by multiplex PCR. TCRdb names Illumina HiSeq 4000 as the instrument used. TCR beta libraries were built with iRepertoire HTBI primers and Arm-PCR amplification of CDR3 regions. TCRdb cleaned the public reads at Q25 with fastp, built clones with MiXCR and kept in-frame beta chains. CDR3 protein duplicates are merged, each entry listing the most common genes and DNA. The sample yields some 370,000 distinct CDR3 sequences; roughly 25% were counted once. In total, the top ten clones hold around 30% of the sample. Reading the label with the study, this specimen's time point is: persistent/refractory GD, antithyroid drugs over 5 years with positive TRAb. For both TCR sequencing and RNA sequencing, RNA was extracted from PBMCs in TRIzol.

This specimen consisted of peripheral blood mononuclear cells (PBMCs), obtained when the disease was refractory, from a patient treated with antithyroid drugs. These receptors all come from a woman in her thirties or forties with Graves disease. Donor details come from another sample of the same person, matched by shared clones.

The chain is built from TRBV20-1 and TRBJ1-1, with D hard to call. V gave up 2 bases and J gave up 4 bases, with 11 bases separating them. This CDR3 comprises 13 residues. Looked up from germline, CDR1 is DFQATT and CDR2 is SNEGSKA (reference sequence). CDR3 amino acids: CSARSPQSTEAFF. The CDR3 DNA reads TGCAGTGCTAGATCTCCGCAGAGCACTGAAGCTTTCTTT.

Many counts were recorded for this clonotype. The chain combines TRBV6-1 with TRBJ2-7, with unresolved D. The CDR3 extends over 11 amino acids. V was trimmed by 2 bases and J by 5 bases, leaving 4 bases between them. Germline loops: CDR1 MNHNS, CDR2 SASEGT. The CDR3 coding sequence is TGTGCCAGCAGTGAATATGACGAGCAGTACTTC. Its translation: CASSEYDEQYF.

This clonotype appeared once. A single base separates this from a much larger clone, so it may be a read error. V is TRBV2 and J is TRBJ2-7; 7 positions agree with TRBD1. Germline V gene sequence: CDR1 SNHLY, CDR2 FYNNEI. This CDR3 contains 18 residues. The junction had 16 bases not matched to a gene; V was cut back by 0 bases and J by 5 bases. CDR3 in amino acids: CASSEALRLLGGFHEQYF. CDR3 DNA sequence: TGTGCCAGCAGTGAAGCGCTTCGATTGTTAGGGGGCTTCCACGAGCAGTACTTC.

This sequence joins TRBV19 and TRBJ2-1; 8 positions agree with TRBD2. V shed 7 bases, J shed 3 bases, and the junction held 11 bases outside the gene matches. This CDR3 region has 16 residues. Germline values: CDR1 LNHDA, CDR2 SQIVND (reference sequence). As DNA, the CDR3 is TGTGCCAGTAAGCCAGGTTGGACTAGCAGCTACAATGAGCAGTTCTTC. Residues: CASKPGWTSSYNEQFF. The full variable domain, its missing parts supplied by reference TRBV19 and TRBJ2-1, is DGGITQSPKYLFRKEGQNVTLSCEQNLNHDAMYWYRQDPGQGLRLIYYSQIVNDFQKGDIAEGYSVSREKKESFPLTVTSAQKNPTAFYLCASKPGWTSSYNEQFFGPGTRLTVL.

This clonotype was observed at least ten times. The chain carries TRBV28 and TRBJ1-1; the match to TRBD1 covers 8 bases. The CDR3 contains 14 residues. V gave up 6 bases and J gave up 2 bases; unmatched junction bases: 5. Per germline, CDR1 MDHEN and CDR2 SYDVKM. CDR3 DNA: TGTGCCAGCAGAATCAGGGGGCCAAACACTGAAGCTTTCTTT. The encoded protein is CASRIRGPNTEAFF.

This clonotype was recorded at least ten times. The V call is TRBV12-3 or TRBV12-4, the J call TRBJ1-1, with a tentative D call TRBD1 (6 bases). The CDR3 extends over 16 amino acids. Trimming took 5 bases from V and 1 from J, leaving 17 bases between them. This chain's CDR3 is CASSLRLRGTNTEAFF. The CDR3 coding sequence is TGTGCCAGCAGTCTTCGATTAAGGGGGACGAACACTGAAGCTTTCTTT.

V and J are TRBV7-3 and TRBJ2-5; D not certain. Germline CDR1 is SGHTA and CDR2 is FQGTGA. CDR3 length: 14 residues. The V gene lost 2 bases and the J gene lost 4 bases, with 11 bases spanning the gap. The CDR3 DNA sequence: TGTGCCAGCAGCTTAGGGAATGGTCTAGAGACCCAGTACTTC. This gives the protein CASSLGNGLETQYF.

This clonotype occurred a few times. CDR3 in amino acids: CASGTGTGDEKLFF. The CDR3, as DNA: TGTGCCAGCGGAACCGGGACAGGGGATGAAAAACTGTTTTTT. V is TRBV25-1 and J is TRBJ1-4; 10 bases are a match to TRBD1. The germline CDR1 and CDR2 sequences are MGHDK and SYGVNS. After removal of 8 bases from V and 6 bases from J, the junction contained 6 bases not matched to a gene. The CDR3 totals 14 residues.

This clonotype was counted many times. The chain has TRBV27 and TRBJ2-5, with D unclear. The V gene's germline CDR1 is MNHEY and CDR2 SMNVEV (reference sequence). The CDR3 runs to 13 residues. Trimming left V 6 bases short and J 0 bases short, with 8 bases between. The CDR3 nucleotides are TGTGCCAGCAGCTTCTCGTACCAAGAGACCCAGTACTTC. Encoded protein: CASSFSYQETQYF.

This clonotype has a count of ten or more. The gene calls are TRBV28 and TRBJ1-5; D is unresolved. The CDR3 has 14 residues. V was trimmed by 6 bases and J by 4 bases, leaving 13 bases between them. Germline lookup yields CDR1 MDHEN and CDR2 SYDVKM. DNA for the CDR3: TGTGCCAGCAGGACGGTTGAAACAAATCAGCCCCAGCATTTT. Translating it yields CASRTVETNQPQHF.

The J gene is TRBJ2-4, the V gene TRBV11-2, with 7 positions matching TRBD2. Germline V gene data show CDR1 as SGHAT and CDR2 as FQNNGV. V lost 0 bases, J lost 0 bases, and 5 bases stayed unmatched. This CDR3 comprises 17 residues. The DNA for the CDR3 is TGTGCCAGCAGCTTAGACACTAGCGTGATAGCCAAAAACATTCAGTACTTC. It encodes CASSLDTSVIAKNIQYF.

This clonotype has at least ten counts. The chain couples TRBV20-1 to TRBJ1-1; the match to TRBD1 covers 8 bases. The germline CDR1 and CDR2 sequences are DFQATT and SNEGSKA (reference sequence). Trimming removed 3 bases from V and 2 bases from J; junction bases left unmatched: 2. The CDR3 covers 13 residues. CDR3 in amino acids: CSARGQANTEAFF. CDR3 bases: TGCAGTGCTAGGGGACAGGCAAACACTGAAGCTTTCTTT.

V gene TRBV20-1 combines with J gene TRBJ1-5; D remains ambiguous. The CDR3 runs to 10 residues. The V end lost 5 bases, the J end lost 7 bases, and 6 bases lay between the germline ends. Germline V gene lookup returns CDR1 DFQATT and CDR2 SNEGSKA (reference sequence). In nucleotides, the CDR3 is TGCAGTGCTCGCGGGCAGCCCCAGCATTTT. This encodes CSARGQPQHF.

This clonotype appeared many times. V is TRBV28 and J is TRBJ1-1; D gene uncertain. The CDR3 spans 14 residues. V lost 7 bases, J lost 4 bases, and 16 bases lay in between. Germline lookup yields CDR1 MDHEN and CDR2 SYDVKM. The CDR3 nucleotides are TGTGCCAGCAATGCCTACACGAGGCGCACTGAAGCTTTCTTT. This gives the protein CASNAYTRRTEAFF. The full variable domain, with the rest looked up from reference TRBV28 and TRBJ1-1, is DVKVTQSSRYLVKRTGEKVFLECVQDMDHENMFWYRQDPGLGLRLIYFSYDVKMKEKGDIPEGYSVSREKKERFSLILESASTNQTSMYLCASNAYTRRTEAFFGQGTRLTVV.

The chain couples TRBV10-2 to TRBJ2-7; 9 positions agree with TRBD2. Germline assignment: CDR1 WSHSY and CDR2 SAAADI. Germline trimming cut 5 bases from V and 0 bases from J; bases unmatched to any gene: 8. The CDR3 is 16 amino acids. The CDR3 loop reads CASSSLRLADSYEQYF. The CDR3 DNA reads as TGCGCCAGCAGTTCTCTAAGACTAGCGGACTCCTACGAGCAGTACTTC.

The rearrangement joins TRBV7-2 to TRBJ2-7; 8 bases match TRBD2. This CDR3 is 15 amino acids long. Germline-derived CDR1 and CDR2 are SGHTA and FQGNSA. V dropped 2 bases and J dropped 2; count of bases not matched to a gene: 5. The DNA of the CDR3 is TGTGCCAGCAGCTTAACAGCGGGGGTAACCTACGAGCAGTACTTC. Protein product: CASSLTAGVTYEQYF.

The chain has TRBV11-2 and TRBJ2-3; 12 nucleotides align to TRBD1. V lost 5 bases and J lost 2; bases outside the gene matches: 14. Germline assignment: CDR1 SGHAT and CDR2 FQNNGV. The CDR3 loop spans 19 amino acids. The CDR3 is CASSPGDRGLISFTDTQYF. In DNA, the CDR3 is TGTGCCAGCAGCCCTGGGGACAGGGGGCTTATCTCGTTCACAGATACGCAGTATTTT. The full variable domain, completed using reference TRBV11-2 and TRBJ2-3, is EAGVAQSPRYKIIEKRQSVAFWCNPISGHATLYWYQQILGQGPKLLIQFQNNGVVDDSQLPKDRFSAERLKGVDSTLKIQPAKLEDSAVYLCASSPGDRGLISFTDTQYFGPGTRLTVL.

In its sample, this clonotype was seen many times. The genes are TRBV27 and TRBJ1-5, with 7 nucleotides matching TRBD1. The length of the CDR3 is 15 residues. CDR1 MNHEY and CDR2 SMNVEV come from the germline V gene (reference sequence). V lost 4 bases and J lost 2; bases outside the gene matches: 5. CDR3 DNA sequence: TGTGCCAGCAGTTACAGGGGTTCAGGCAATCAGCCCCAGCATTTT. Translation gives CASSYRGSGNQPQHF.

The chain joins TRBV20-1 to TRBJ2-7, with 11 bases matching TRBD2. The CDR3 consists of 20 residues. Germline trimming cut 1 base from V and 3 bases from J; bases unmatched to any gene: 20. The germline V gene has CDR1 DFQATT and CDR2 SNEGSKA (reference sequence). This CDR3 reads CSARGAPGTGTSGANYEQYF. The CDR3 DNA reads TGCAGTGCTAGAGGGGCTCCCGGGACAGGGACTAGCGGAGCAAACTACGAGCAGTACTTC.

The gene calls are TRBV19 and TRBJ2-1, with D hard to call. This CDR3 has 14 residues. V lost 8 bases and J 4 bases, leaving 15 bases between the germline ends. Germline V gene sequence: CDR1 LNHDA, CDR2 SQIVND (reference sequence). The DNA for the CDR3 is TGTGCCAGTTCGGGTTTTGGGTATTACAATGAGCAGTTCTTC. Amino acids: CASSGFGYYNEQFF.

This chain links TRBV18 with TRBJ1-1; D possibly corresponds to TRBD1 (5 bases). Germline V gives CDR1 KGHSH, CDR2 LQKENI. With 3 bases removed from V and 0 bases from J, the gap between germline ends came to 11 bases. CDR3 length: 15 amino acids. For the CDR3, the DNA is TGTGCCAGCTCACCGGCGGGGCGCATGAACACTGAAGCTTTCTTT. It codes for CASSPAGRMNTEAFF.

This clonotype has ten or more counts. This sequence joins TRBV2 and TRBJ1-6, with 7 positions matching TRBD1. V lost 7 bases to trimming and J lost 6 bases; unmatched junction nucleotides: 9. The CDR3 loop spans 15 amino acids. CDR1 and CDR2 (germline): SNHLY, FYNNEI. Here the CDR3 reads CASNRQGSSNSPLHF. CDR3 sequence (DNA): TGTGCCAGCAATCGACAGGGCTCGTCTAATTCACCCCTCCACTTT.

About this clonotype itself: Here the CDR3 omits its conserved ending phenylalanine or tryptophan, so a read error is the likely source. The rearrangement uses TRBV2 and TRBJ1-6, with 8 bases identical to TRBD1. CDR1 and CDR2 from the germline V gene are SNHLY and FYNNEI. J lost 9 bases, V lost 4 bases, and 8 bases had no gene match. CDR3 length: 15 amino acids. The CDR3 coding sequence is TGTGCCAGCAGTGCCTTAGGACAGGGCAGTTCACCCCTCCACCTT. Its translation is CASSALGQGSSPLHL.

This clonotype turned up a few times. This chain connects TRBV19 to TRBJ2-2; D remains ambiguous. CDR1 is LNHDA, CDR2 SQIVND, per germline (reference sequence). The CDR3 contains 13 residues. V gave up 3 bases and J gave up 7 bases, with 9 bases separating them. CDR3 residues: CASSMSGYGELFF. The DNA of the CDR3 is TGTGCCAGTAGTATGTCGGGCTACGGGGAGCTGTTTTTT.

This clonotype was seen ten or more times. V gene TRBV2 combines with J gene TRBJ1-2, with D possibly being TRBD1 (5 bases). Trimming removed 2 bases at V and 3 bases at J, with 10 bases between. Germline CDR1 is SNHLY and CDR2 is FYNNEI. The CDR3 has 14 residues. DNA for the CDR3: TGTGCCAGCAGTGAATCGAGAGGGGACTATGGCTACACCTTC. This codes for CASSESRGDYGYTF.

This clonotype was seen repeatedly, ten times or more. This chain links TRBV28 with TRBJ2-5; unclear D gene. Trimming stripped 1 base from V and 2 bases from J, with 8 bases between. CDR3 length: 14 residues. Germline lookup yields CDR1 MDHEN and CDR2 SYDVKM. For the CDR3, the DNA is TGTGCCAGCAGTTTATCTATGATACAAGAGACCCAGTACTTC. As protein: CASSLSMIQETQYF.